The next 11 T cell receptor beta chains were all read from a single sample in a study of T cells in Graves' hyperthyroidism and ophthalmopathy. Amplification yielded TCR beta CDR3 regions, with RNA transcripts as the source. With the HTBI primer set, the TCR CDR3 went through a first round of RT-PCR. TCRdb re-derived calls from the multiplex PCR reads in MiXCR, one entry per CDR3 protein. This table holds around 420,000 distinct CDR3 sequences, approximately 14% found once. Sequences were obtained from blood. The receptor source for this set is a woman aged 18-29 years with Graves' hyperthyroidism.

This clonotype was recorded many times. This chain's CDR3 is CSAPPLAGGPHSSYNEQFF. The CDR3 bases are TGCAGTGCTCCCCCTCTAGCGGGAGGGCCTCACTCTTCCTACAATGAGCAGTTCTTC. This rearrangement joins TRBV20-1 to TRBJ2-1; 12 bases are shared with TRBD2. The CDR3 has 19 amino acids. The J segment lost 1 base and the V segment lost 5 bases, leaving 15 bases of the junction unmatched. The germline gives CDR1 DFQATT, CDR2 SNEGSKA (reference sequence).

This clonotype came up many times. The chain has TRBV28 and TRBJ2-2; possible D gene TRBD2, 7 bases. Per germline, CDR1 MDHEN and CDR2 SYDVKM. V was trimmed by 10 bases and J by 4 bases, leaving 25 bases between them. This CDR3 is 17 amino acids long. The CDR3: CATEDAMGGRFTGELFF. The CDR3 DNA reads TGTGCCACCGAGGATGCTATGGGGGGGCGCTTCACCGGGGAGCTGTTTTTT.

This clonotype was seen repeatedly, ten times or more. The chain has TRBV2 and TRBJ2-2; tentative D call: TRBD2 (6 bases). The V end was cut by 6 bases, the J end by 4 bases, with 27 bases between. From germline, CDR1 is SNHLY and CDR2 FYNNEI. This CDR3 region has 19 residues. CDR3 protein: CASRRPATSQGMSTGELFF. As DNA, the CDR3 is TGTGCCAGCAGAAGGCCAGCTACTAGCCAAGGCATGAGCACCGGGGAGCTGTTTTTT.

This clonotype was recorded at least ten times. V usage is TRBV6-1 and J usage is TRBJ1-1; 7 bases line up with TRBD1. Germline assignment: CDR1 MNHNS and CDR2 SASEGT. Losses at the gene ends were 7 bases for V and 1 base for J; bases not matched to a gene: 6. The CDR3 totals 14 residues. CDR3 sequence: CASTRDRANTEAFF. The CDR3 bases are TGTGCCAGCACACGGGACAGAGCGAACACTGAAGCTTTCTTT.

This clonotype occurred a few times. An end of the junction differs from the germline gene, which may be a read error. Here the CDR3 DNA reads TGTACCAGCAGTTACGGGCAGATGAACACTGAAGCTTTCTTT. This encodes CTSSYGQMNTEAFF. V and J are TRBV12-3 or TRBV12-4 and TRBJ1-1; D is ambiguous. The CDR3 has 14 amino acids.

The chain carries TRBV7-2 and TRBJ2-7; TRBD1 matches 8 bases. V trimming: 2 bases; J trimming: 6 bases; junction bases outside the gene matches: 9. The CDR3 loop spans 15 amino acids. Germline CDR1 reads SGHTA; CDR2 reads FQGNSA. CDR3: CASSLIGQGVGEQYF. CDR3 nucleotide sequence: TGTGCCAGCAGCTTAATAGGACAGGGCGTCGGCGAGCAGTACTTC.

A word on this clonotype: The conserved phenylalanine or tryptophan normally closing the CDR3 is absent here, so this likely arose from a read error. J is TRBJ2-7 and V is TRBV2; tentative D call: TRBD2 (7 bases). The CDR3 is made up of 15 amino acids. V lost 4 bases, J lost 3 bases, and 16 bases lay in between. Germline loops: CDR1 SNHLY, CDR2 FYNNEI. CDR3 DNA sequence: TGTGCCAGCAGTGGACGGGGGGCTATCGGCTACGAGCAGTACCTC. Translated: CASSGRGAIGYEQYL.

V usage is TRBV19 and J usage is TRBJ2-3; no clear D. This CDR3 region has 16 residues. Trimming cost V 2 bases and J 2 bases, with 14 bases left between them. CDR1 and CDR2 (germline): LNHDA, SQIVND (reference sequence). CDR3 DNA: TGTGCCAGTAGTATATTAGGTCAGACAAACACAGATACGCAGTATTTT. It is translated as CASSILGQTNTDTQYF.

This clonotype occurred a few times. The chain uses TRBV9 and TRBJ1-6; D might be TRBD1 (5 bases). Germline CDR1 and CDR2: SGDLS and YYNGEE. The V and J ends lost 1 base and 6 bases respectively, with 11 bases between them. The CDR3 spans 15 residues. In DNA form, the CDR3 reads TGTGCCAGCAGCGTACTTGGGGGAGGTAATTCACCCCTCCACTTT. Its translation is CASSVLGGGNSPLHF.

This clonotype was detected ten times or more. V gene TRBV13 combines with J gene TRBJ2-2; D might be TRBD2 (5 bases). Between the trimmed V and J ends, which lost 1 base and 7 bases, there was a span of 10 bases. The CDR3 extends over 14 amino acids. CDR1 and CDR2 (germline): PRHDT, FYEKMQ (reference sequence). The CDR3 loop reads CASSLEVEGGELFF. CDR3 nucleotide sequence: TGTGCCAGCAGCTTAGAGGTTGAGGGCGGGGAGCTGTTTTTT.

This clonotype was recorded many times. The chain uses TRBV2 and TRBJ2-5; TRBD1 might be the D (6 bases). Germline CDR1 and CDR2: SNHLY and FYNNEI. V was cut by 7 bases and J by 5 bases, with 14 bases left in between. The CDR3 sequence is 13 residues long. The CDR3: CASNRDNGETQYF. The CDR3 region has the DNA TGTGCCAGCAACCGGGACAATGGGGAGACCCAGTACTTC.